The sample holds many counts of the clone carrying this TCR beta chain. Its antigen is not identified. The source of the sample is a study of glioma-infiltrating T cells. The CDR3 is 14 amino acids. After removal of 7 bases from V and 2 bases from J, the junction contained 5 bases not matched to a gene. Germline loops: CDR1 MNHNS, CDR2 SASEGT. Amplification of TCR alpha and beta CDR3 regions from RNA used iRepertoire nested multiplex PCR. TCRdb analysed the multiplex PCR reads with MiXCR anew, one entry per CDR3 protein. Here the sample spans tens of thousands of distinct CDR3 sequences, around a quarter being singletons. Study findings and constraints: Non-neoplastic patients had below-expected tissue-blood divergence, while all gliomas exceeded expectation.

The rearrangement uses TRBV6-1 and TRBJ2-3; TRBD2 aligns across 8 bases. Source material: glioma tissue, nonneoplastic brain tissue, or PBMCs (not recorded which). This clonotype was obtained from a human donor with low-grade glioma or glioblastoma, undergoing nonglioma brain surgery, or in good health (not recorded which). The CDR3, as DNA: TGTGCCAGCAAGCTAGCGGGCGTCACAGATACGCAGTATTTT. This encodes CASKLAGVTDTQYF.